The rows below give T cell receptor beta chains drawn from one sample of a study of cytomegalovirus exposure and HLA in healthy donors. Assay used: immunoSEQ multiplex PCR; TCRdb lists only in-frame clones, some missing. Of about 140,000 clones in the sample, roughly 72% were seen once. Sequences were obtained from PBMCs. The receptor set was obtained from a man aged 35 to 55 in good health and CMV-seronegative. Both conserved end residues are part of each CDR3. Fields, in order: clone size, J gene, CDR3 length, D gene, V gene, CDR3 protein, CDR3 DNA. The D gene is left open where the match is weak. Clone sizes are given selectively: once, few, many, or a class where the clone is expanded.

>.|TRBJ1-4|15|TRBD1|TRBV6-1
CASRAFGTGVEKLFF
TGTGCCAGCAGAGCATTCGGGACAGGGGTGGAAAAACTGTTTTTT
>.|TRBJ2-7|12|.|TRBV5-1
CASMDSGNEQYF
TGCGCCAGCATGGACAGCGGAAACGAGCAGTACTTC
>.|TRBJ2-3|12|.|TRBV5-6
CASSLEHDTQYF
TGTGCCAGCAGCTTGGAGCATGATACGCAGTATTTT
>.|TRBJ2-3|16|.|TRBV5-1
CASSLAGQMGTDTQYF
TGCGCCAGCAGCTTGGCCGGACAGATGGGGACAGATACGCAGTATTTT
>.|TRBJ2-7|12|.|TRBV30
CAWKPAGNEQYF
TGTGCCTGGAAGCCCGCGGGGAACGAGCAGTACTTC
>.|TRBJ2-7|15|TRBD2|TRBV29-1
CSVEGTSGKPYEQYF
TGCAGCGTTGAAGGGACTAGCGGGAAGCCCTACGAGCAGTACTTC
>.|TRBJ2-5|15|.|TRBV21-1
CASSKGTSGQETQYF
TGTGCCAGCAGCAAAGGGACTAGCGGCCAGGAGACCCAGTACTTC
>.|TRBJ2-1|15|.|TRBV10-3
CAISGDGGAGNEQFF
TGTGCCATCAGTGGAGACGGCGGTGCGGGGAATGAGCAGTTCTTC
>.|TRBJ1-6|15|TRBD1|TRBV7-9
CASSARTGGNSPLHF
TGTGCCAGCAGCGCCAGGACAGGGGGCAATTCACCCCTCCACTTT
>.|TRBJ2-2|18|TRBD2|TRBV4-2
CASSQQAGLAGNTGELFF
TGTGCCAGCAGCCAGCAGGCGGGACTAGCGGGGAACACCGGGGAGCTGTTTTTT
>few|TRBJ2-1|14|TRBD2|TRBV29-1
CSLRSGSSYNEQFF
TGCAGCCTACGTAGCGGGAGCTCCTACAATGAGCAGTTCTTC
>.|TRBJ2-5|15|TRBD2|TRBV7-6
CASAVASGYQETQYF
TGTGCCAGCGCCGTGGCTAGCGGGTATCAAGAGACCCAGTACTTC
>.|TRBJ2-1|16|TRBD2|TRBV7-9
CASRPTSGGSYNEQFF
TGTGCCAGCAGGCCTACTAGCGGGGGATCTTACAATGAGCAGTTCTTC
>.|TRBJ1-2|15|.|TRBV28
CASSSYRPGNYGYTF
TGTGCCAGCAGTTCGTACCGCCCGGGGAACTATGGCTACACCTTC
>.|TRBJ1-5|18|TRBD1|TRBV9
CASSVEGGEGQGSQPQHF
TGTGCCAGCAGCGTAGAGGGGGGGGAGGGACAGGGGTCTCAGCCCCAGCATTTT
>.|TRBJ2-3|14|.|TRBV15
CATSGGYLTDTQYF
TGTGCCACCAGCGGCGGTTATCTCACGGATACGCAGTATTTT
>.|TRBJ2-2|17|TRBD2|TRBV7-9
CASSLSSGRAGTGELFF
TGTGCCAGCAGCTTATCCAGCGGGAGGGCGGGCACCGGGGAGCTGTTTTTT
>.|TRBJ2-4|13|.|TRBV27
CASSPLAKNIQYF
TGTGCCAGCAGCCCACTAGCCAAAAACATTCAGTACTTC
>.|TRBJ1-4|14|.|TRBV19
CASSGTPKGEKLFF
TGTGCCAGTAGTGGGACTCCTAAGGGAGAAAAACTGTTTTTT
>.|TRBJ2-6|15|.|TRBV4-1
CASSQDPSGANVLTF
TGCGCCAGCAGCCAAGATCCGTCTGGGGCCAACGTCCTGACTTTC
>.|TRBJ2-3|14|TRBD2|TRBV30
CAWSVSGRADTQYF
TGTGCCTGGAGTGTTAGCGGGAGGGCAGATACGCAGTATTTT
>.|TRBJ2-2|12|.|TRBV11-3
CASSYLRGELFF
TGTGCCAGCAGCTATCTCAGGGGGGAGCTGTTTTTT
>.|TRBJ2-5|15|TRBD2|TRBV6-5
CASSYSGGTEETQYF
TGTGCCAGCAGTTACTCGGGGGGGACCGAAGAGACCCAGTACTTC
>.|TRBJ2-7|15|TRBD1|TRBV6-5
CASSYSGQGSYEQYF
TGTGCCAGCAGTTACTCGGGACAGGGATCCTACGAGCAGTACTTC
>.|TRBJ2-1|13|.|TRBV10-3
CAISENGNNEQFF
TGTGCCATCAGTGAGAACGGTAACAATGAGCAGTTCTTC
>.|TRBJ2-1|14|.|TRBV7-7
CASSSVGLLPQQFF
TGTGCCAGCAGCTCCGTAGGACTACTCCCCCAGCAGTTCTTC
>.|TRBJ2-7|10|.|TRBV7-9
CSSSLYEQYF
TGTTCCAGCAGCCTCTACGAGCAGTACTTC
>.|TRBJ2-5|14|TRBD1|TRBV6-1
CASSRRTGEETQYF
TGTGCCAGCAGCCGAAGGACAGGGGAAGAGACCCAGTACTTC
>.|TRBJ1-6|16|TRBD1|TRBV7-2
CASSLRDRLNNSPLHF
TGTGCCAGCAGCCTCCGGGACAGATTAAATAATTCACCCCTCCACTTT
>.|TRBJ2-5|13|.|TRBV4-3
CASSQDIRETQYF
TGCGCCAGCAGCCAAGATATACGGGAGACCCAGTACTTC
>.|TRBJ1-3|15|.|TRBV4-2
CASSSLGSSGNTIYF
TGTGCCAGCAGCTCGTTAGGGAGCTCTGGAAACACCATATATTTT
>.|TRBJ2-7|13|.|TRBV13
CASSSYTSVEQYF
TGTGCCAGCAGCTCCTACACTAGTGTCGAGCAGTACTTC
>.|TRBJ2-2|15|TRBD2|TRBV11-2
CASSLPTGGTGELFF
TGTGCCAGCAGCCTCCCAACGGGAGGGACCGGGGAGCTGTTTTTT
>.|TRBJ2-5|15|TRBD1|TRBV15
CATSNWDRYQETQYF
TGTGCCACCAGCAATTGGGACAGGTACCAAGAGACCCAGTACTTC
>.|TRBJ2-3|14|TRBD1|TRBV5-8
CASSTGQGANTQYF
TGTGCCAGCAGCACAGGACAGGGGGCAAATACGCAGTATTTT
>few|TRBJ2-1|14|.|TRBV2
CASSEAPGNYEQFF
TGTGCCAGCAGTGAAGCACCAGGGAATTATGAGCAGTTCTTC
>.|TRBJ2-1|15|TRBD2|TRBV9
CASSFSGGPYNEQFF
TGTGCCAGCAGCTTTAGCGGGGGGCCCTACAATGAGCAGTTCTTC
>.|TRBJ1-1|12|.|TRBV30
CACQFGTTEAFF
TGTGCCTGTCAGTTCGGGACAACAGAAGCTTTCTTT
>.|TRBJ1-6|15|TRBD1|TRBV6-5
CASSPPGQVNSPLHF
TGTGCCAGCAGCCCCCCCGGACAGGTTAATTCACCCCTCCACTTT
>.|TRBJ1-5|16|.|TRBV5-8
CASSLGPDRYNQPQHF
TGTGCCAGCAGCTTGGGCCCCGACAGGTACAATCAGCCCCAGCATTTT
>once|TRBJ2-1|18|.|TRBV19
CASSTQSRRLSRRDEQFF
TGTGCCAGTAGTACACAAAGCCGGCGACTATCCCGGCGCGATGAGCAGTTCTTC
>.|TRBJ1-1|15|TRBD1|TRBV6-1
CASSLDRGRNTEAFF
TGTGCCAGCAGTCTGGACAGGGGACGTAACACTGAAGCTTTCTTT
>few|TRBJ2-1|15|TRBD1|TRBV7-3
CASSLTGTGLDEQFF
TGTGCCAGCAGCTTAACCGGGACAGGGTTGGATGAGCAGTTCTTC
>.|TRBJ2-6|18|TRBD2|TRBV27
CASSSLAATVSGANVLTF
TGTGCCAGCAGCTCACTAGCGGCAACTGTCTCTGGGGCCAACGTCCTGACTTTC
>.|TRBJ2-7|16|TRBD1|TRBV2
CASSQPDRGIGDEQYF
TGTGCCAGCAGCCAACCGGACAGGGGGATAGGGGACGAGCAGTACTTC
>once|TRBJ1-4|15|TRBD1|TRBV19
CASTIRTGRGEKLFF
TGTGCCAGTACCATCCGGACAGGGAGGGGGGAAAAACTGTTTTTT